This T cell receptor (beta chain) was obtained from a study of blood T cells in healthy people across ages. Study-level findings and limits: Whereas aged donors had fewer naive CD4+ cells, long-lived donors had more of them and higher diversity.

Next came a second PCR, run for 7 to 11 cycles, which used a sample-barcoded 5' primer along with a J-beta primer mix. Each TCR beta cDNA got a 12-nucleotide random molecular identifier. MiXCR was run by TCRdb on the 5' RACE reads, yielding one entry per CDR3 protein. The data contain 850,000 to 1,100,000 distinct CDR3 sequences, under 40% of them singletons. A remark on this clonotype: Its antigen is not known.

The CDR3 contains 17 residues. CDR1 and CDR2 (germline): LGHNA, YSLEER. V lost 5 bases, J lost 0 bases, and 5 bases stayed unmatched. The sequenced sample consisted of blood. The V call is TRBV4-3, the J call TRBJ2-1, with TRBD2 matching over 12 bases. This clonotype originated in a man aged 18 to 35 in good health. The CDR3 DNA reads TGCGCCAGCAGCGGGACTAGCGGGCCTAGCTCCTACAATGAGCAGTTCTTC. The encoded protein is CASSGTSGPSSYNEQFF.